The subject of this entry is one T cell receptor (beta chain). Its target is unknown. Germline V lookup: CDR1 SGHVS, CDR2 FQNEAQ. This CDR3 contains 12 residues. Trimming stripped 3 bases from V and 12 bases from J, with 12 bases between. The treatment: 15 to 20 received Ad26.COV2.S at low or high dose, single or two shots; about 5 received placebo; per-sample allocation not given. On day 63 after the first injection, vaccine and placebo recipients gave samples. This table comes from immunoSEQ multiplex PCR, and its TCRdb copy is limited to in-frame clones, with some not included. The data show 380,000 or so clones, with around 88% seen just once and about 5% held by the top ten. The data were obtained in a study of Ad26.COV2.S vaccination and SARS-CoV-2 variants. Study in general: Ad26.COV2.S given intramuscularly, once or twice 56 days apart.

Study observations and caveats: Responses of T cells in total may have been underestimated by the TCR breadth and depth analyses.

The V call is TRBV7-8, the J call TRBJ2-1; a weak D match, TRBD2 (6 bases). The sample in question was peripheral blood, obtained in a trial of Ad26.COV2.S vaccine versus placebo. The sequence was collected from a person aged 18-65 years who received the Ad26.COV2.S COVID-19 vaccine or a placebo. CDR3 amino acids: CASSFGGTGQFF. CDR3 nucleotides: TGTGCCAGCAGCTTTGGAGGGACGGGGCAGTTCTTC.